This T cell receptor beta chain was sequenced during a study of T cells in Graves' hyperthyroidism and ophthalmopathy. Diagnosis of hyperthyroidism was new in patients aged 18 to 65, and its duration was under 2 months. Investigators excluded patients with uncontrolled infection, other autoimmune disease, pregnancy or lactation. Based on clinical symptoms, serum thyroxine and TRAb, thyroid ultrasound and orbital computed tomography, diagnoses were reached. PBMCs were collected from an approximately 9.4 ml volume of fresh peripheral blood. Amplified TCR beta CDR3 regions came from RNA transcripts. Primed by the HTBI set, a first-round RT-PCR was run on the TCR CDR3. From the multiplex PCR reads, TCRdb called clonotypes with MiXCR, one entry per CDR3 protein. The data hold 650,000 to 850,000 distinct CDR3 sequences, with 15% to 20% observed a single time. The germline gives CDR1 SEHNR, CDR2 FQNEAQ (reference sequence). The J segment lost 6 bases and the V segment lost 3 bases, leaving 1 base of the junction unmatched. The CDR3 length is 13 residues.

This chain uses TRBV7-9 with TRBJ2-7; TRBD1 matches at 11 bases. The origin of this receptor is a woman between 50 and 59 years old with Graves' hyperthyroidism that later progressed to Graves' ophthalmopathy. The source material was blood. CDR3 nucleotide sequence: TGTGCCAGCAGCTTGGGACAGGGGGTCGAGCAGTACTTC. Protein: CASSLGQGVEQYF. Full variable domain (rest looked up from reference TRBV7-9 and TRBJ2-7): DTGVSQNPRHKITKRGQNVTFRCDPISEHNRLYWYRQTLGQGPEFLTYFQNEAQLEKSRLLSDRFSAERPKGSFSTLEIQRTEQGDSAMYLCASSLGQGVEQYFGPGTRLTVT.